These 22 T cell receptor beta chains were all obtained from the same sample, sequenced in a study of shared clonotypes between healthy human individuals. Method: immunoSEQ multiplex PCR; TCRdb's copy keeps in-frame clones and lacks some. The data hold more than 550,000 clones, with around 70% observed a single time. The sequenced material came from memory CD4+ T cells sorted from blood. The subset here: CD45RA-negative fraction. These receptors came from a woman between 25 and 40 years old in good health.

The genes are TRBV9 and TRBJ2-2; 8 bases align to TRBD2. V lost 2 bases, J lost 4 bases, and 4 bases stayed unmatched. The CDR3 extends over 15 amino acids. Per the germline V gene, CDR1 is SGDLS and CDR2 is YYNGEE. This CDR3 reads CASSVRTSSTGELFF. The CDR3 DNA follows: TGTGCCAGCAGCGTTAGGACTAGCAGCACCGGGGAGCTGTTTTTT. Based on the CDR3 plus reference TRBV9 and TRBJ2-2, the full variable domain is DSGVTQTPKHLITATGQRVTLRCSPRSGDLSVYWYQQSLDQGLQFLIQYYNGEERAKGNILERFSAQQFPDLHSELNLSSLELGDSALYFCASSVRTSSTGELFFGEGSRLTVL.

This clone was recorded only once. The rearrangement joins TRBV10-3 to TRBJ1-2; 9 bases match TRBD1. This CDR3 has 15 amino acids. Germline-derived CDR1 and CDR2 are ENHRY and SYGVKD. With V trimmed by 0 bases and J by 7 bases, 6 bases remained unmatched. DNA for the CDR3: TGTGCCATCAGTGAGTCGAACAGGGGGCTGGGTGGCTACACCTTC. Its protein product is CAISESNRGLGGYTF.

The chain is built from TRBV18 and TRBJ2-7; D might be TRBD1 or TRBD2, each matching 5 bases. Trimming took off 3 bases at V and 6 bases at J, with 12 bases between the two ends. CDR1 is KGHSH and CDR2 is LQKENI in the germline V gene. This CDR3 spans 13 amino acids. CDR3 sequence: CASSPEGKGEQYF. The CDR3 DNA follows: TGTGCCAGCTCACCCGAGGGGAAGGGCGAGCAGTACTTC.

This clone was seen once. The chain links TRBV6-5 to TRBJ2-1; D is uncertain. Germline V gene sequence: CDR1 MNHEY, CDR2 SVGAGI. There are 15 residues in the CDR3. V lost 5 bases, J lost 0 bases, and 11 bases lay in between. The CDR3 DNA reads as TGTGCCAGCAGTCCTTTTAAGAGCTCCTACAATGAGCAGTTCTTC. Encoded protein: CASSPFKSSYNEQFF.

This chain links TRBV14 with TRBJ2-1; the D gene could be TRBD1 or TRBD2 (5 bases each). Between the trimmed V and J ends, which lost 4 bases and 6 bases, there was a span of 19 bases. Germline CDR1 reads SGHDN; CDR2 reads FVKESK. The CDR3 consists of 16 residues. The CDR3 nucleotides read TGTGCCAGCAGCCCGACCACGGCGGGTGGGGCCAATGAGCAGTTCTTC. Encoded protein: CASSPTTAGGANEQFF.

The V gene is TRBV19, the J gene TRBJ2-1; 15 bases line up with TRBD2. V shed 6 bases, J shed 4 bases, and the junction held 10 bases outside the gene matches. Germline V gene data show CDR1 as LNHDA and CDR2 as SQIVND (reference sequence). CDR3 length: 18 residues. The CDR3 spells CASSLGLAGGLGYNEQFF. The DNA of the CDR3 is TGTGCCAGTAGCCTGGGACTAGCGGGAGGTCTAGGGTACAATGAGCAGTTCTTC.

The chain is built from TRBV28 and TRBJ1-1; D perhaps matches TRBD1 (6 bases). Germline assignment: CDR1 MDHEN and CDR2 SYDVKM. The CDR3 contains 13 residues. V was clipped by 5 bases and J by 1 base, with 8 bases between them. The CDR3 DNA follows: TGTGCCAGCAGTGGACAGCCGAACACTGAAGCTTTCTTT. Encoded protein: CASSGQPNTEAFF.

This clone has just one count. The gene calls are TRBV2 and TRBJ2-1, with a weak D call TRBD2 (5 bases). The germline V gene encodes CDR1 SNHLY and CDR2 FYNNEI. V lost 0 bases and J lost 2, with 8 bases in between. The CDR3 covers 15 residues. CDR3 sequence: CASSEASGTYNEQFF. In DNA, the CDR3 is TGTGCCAGCAGTGAAGCTTCGGGAACCTACAATGAGCAGTTCTTC.

The chain is built from TRBV10-3 and TRBJ1-1; TRBD1 matches at 7 bases. V was clipped by 10 bases and J by 4 bases; unmatched bases: 9. Germline values: CDR1 ENHRY, CDR2 SYGVKD. This CDR3 spans 13 amino acids. The CDR3 coding sequence is TGTGCCACAAAGGGACAGTCGGGCACTGAAGCTTTCTTT. It translates to CATKGQSGTEAFF.

The chain uses TRBV6-6 and TRBJ2-7, with TRBD1 identical over 9 bases. The V gene end was trimmed by 8 bases and the J gene end by 4 bases; junction bases not matched to a gene: 3. The length of the CDR3 is 12 residues. From germline, CDR1 is MNHNY and CDR2 SVGAGI (reference sequence). CDR3 nucleotide sequence: TGTGCCAGCGGGACAGGGAGGTACGAGCAGTACTTC. Protein product: CASGTGRYEQYF.

The rearrangement links TRBV7-2 to TRBJ1-2; weak D call: TRBD1 (5 bases). V was trimmed by 4 bases and J by 4 bases, leaving 7 bases between them. CDR1 is SGHTA and CDR2 is FQGNSA in the germline V gene. This CDR3 has 12 amino acids. CDR3 sequence (DNA): TGTGCCAGCAGCTCGGACACCTATGGCTACACCTTC. Translated, it gives CASSSDTYGYTF.

V is TRBV6-1 and J is TRBJ1-5, with D unclear. V shed 3 bases and J shed 7 bases, with 13 bases lying between them. Looked up from germline, CDR1 is MNHNS and CDR2 is SASEGT. This CDR3 is built from 14 residues. The CDR3 DNA is TGTGCCAGCAGTGATTCAGACGCCCTCCAGCCCCAGCATTTT. This translates into CASSDSDALQPQHF.

This clone was detected a few times. Other DNA sequences in this specimen translate into the identical CDR3. V usage is TRBV5-8 and J usage is TRBJ2-1, with 7 bases lining up with TRBD1. This CDR3 spans 15 amino acids. Per the germline V gene, CDR1 is SGHTS and CDR2 is YDEGEE. V shed 4 bases, J shed 1 base, and the junction held 5 bases outside the gene matches. The CDR3 region is CASSLGGRSYNEQFF. DNA for the CDR3: TGTGCCAGCAGCCTAGGGGGCCGTTCCTACAATGAGCAGTTCTTC.

The chain links TRBV5-1 to TRBJ2-1; possible D gene TRBD2, 5 bases. The CDR3 sequence is 12 residues long. Trimming removed 2 bases from V and 8 bases from J, with 8 bases in between. Per germline, CDR1 SGHRS and CDR2 YFSETQ. The CDR3 region is CASSFTSYEQFF. CDR3 in DNA: TGCGCCAGCAGCTTTACTAGTTATGAGCAGTTCTTC.

The V and J genes are TRBV2 and TRBJ2-5; no definite D call. The CDR3 covers 13 residues. V was clipped by 4 bases and J by 5 bases, with 11 bases between them. Germline CDR1 is SNHLY and CDR2 is FYNNEI. For the CDR3, the DNA is TGTGCCAGCAGTGGACAATTAGGGGAGACCCAGTACTTC. Protein product: CASSGQLGETQYF.

The genes are TRBV10-1 and TRBJ1-2; 8 positions match TRBD1. CDR1 and CDR2 from the germline V gene are WNHNN and SYGVQD (reference sequence). There are 14 residues in the CDR3. With 2 bases clipped from V and 4 bases from J, the junction kept 3 bases outside the gene matches. The DNA of the CDR3 is TGCGCCAGCAGTGAGGCAGGGGGCCCCTATGGCTACACCTTC. Translation gives CASSEAGGPYGYTF.

The chain has TRBV7-9 and TRBJ2-1, with D uncertain. This CDR3 is built from 12 residues. Trimming cost V 1 base and J 7 bases, with 5 bases left between them. Germline V gene data show CDR1 as SEHNR and CDR2 as FQNEAQ (reference sequence). This CDR3 reads CASSLEGNEQFF. The CDR3 DNA reads as TGTGCCAGCAGCTTAGAAGGTAATGAGCAGTTCTTC.

The J gene is TRBJ2-3, the V gene TRBV29-1; 8 bases fit TRBD2. CDR3 length: 15 residues. From germline, CDR1 is SQVTM and CDR2 ANQGSEA. V was clipped by 5 bases and J by 2 bases; unmatched bases: 9. The CDR3 sequence is CSVPGGGKLTDTQYF. The CDR3 DNA is TGCAGCGTTCCAGGCGGGGGGAAACTCACAGATACGCAGTATTTT.

This rearrangement joins TRBV28 to TRBJ2-2, with D perhaps matching TRBD1 or TRBD2 (5 bases each). Germline-derived CDR1 and CDR2 are MDHEN and SYDVKM. The V end lost 5 bases, the J end lost 6 bases, and 16 bases lay between the germline ends. The CDR3 extends over 15 amino acids. The CDR3 sequence is CASSPRAVGAGELFF. CDR3 in DNA: TGTGCCAGCAGTCCCCGGGCGGTGGGGGCCGGGGAGCTGTTTTTT. The complete variable domain, with remaining parts taken from reference TRBV28 and TRBJ2-2, reads DVKVTQSSRYLVKRTGEKVFLECVQDMDHENMFWYRQDPGLGLRLIYFSYDVKMKEKGDIPEGYSVSREKKERFSLILESASTNQTSMYLCASSPRAVGAGELFFGEGSRLTVL.

In this sample, this clone turned up once. V is TRBV5-5 and J is TRBJ2-5; D gene uncertain. Germline V gene lookup returns CDR1 SGHKS and CDR2 YYEKEE (reference sequence). This CDR3 region has 18 residues. The V and J ends lost 0 bases and 4 bases respectively, with 22 bases between them. The chain's CDR3 is CASSLAPPGQVVGETQYF. Written as DNA, the CDR3 is TGTGCCAGCAGCTTGGCCCCTCCAGGCCAGGTGGTTGGAGAGACCCAGTACTTC.

Comment on this clone: The identical CDR3 is also encoded by other nucleotide sequences in the sample. This rearrangement joins TRBV29-1 to TRBJ2-5; perhaps TRBD2 as D (6 bases). The CDR3 contains 13 residues. CDR1 and CDR2 from the germline V gene are SQVTM and ANQGSEA. The ends were cut back, 6 bases at V and 4 bases at J, with 15 bases in the middle. DNA for the CDR3: TGCAGCGTCGTGGGGGGAGTTGGAGAGACCCAGTACTTC. It specifies CSVVGGVGETQYF.

V usage is TRBV27 and J usage is TRBJ1-4, with D tentatively TRBD1 (5 bases). CDR1 and CDR2 from the germline V gene are MNHEY and SMNVEV (reference sequence). The CDR3 is 16 residues long. The V end lost 4 bases, the J end lost 4 bases, and 16 bases lay between the germline ends. The CDR3 region is CASSSYLRTNNEKLFF. CDR3 bases: TGTGCCAGCAGTTCGTACCTAAGGACAAATAATGAAAAACTGTTTTTT.